One sample yielded the 26 T cell receptor beta chains listed below, sequenced in a study of CD8 T cells in Susac syndrome. About 0.45 to 1 ug RNA was reverse transcribed with random hexamers. TCRdb reanalysed the immunoSEQ multiplex PCR reads using MiXCR and keeps one entry per CDR3 protein. The sample records almost 450,000 distinct CDR3 sequences, roughly 85% being singletons. Sequenced input: CD8+ T cells from PBMCs. The receptors stem from a human donor with multiple sclerosis.

The chain couples TRBV6-5 to TRBJ2-5, with D perhaps TRBD2 (5 bases). The CDR3 length is 15 residues. The germline gives CDR1 MNHEY, CDR2 SVGAGI. V was pared by 2 bases and J by 1 base, with 11 bases between. The CDR3: CASSYGRVIQETQYF. CDR3 coding DNA: TGTGCCAGCAGTTACGGGCGGGTGATCCAAGAGACCCAGTACTTC.

The rearrangement uses TRBV19 and TRBJ2-1; 9 bases are shared with TRBD1. CDR1 and CDR2 from the germline V gene are LNHDA and SQIVND (reference sequence). The CDR3 is 15 residues long. Trimming cost V 6 bases and J 3 bases; bases outside gene matches: 6. CDR3 DNA: TGTGCCAGTAGCCTCTCGGGACAGGGCTACAATGAGCAGTTCTTC. It is translated as CASSLSGQGYNEQFF.

This chain joins TRBV6-1 and TRBJ1-2, with TRBD1 identical over 7 bases. Germline loops: CDR1 MNHNS, CDR2 SASEGT. With 6 bases clipped from V and 0 bases from J, the junction kept 10 bases outside the gene matches. CDR3 length: 16 amino acids. The CDR3 coding sequence is TGTGCCAGCAGCACGACAGGGAGTACCACTAACTATGGCTACACCTTC. It encodes CASSTTGSTTNYGYTF.

V is TRBV2 and J is TRBJ2-3; D is undetermined. V lost 6 bases and J 1 base, leaving 11 bases between the germline ends. The CDR3 contains 14 residues. Germline CDR1 reads SNHLY; CDR2 reads FYNNEI. The CDR3 nucleotides are TGTGCCAGCAGCCCTCTGGTTGGCACAGATACGCAGTATTTT. Amino acids: CASSPLVGTDTQYF.

The gene calls are TRBV4-1 and TRBJ1-1; D unclear. The germline gives CDR1 MGHRA, CDR2 YSYEKL. Trimming took off 3 bases at V and 8 bases at J, with 13 bases between the two ends. CDR3 size: 13 residues. CDR3 residues: CASSHGSGQEAFF. The CDR3 DNA follows: TGCGCCAGCAGCCACGGGTCCGGTCAGGAAGCTTTCTTT.

The rearrangement links TRBV5-1 to TRBJ2-7; the D is unclear. CDR3 length equals 14 residues. The V end lost 4 bases, the J end lost 6 bases, and 17 bases lay between the germline ends. Germline CDR1 reads SGHRS; CDR2 reads YFSETQ. The CDR3 protein is CASSLVPSGGEQYF. CDR3 nucleotide sequence: TGCGCCAGCAGCCTAGTACCCTCGGGTGGCGAGCAGTACTTC.

This clonotype was detected a few times. The chain couples TRBV19 to TRBJ1-1; no clear D gene. Germline CDR1 and CDR2: LNHDA and SQIVND (reference sequence). The CDR3 runs 13 residues. Between the trimmed V and J ends, which lost 6 bases and 0 bases, there was a span of 8 bases. This chain's CDR3 is CASRKIMNTEAFF. CDR3 sequence (DNA): TGTGCCAGTAGGAAGATAATGAACACTGAAGCTTTCTTT. The variable domain in full, completed from reference TRBV19 and TRBJ1-1, reads DGGITQSPKYLFRKEGQNVTLSCEQNLNHDAMYWYRQDPGQGLRLIYYSQIVNDFQKGDIAEGYSVSREKKESFPLTVTSAQKNPTAFYLCASRKIMNTEAFFGQGTRLTVV.

The chain joins TRBV7-6 to TRBJ2-5; 8 bases are a match to TRBD2. CDR1 and CDR2 from the germline V gene are SGHVS and FNYEAQ. V shed 5 bases, J shed 4 bases, and the junction held 9 bases outside the gene matches. The CDR3 spans 15 residues. DNA of the CDR3: TGTGCCAGCAGCGCCGGGACTAGTGACGGAGAGACCCAGTACTTC. This encodes CASSAGTSDGETQYF.

The chain recombines TRBV5-1 with TRBJ1-5; 11 nucleotides align to TRBD1. The CDR3 extends over 13 amino acids. Losses at the gene ends were 8 bases for V and 6 bases for J; bases not matched to a gene: 4. The germline gives CDR1 SGHRS, CDR2 YFSETQ. The CDR3 sequence is CARMDRGLQPQHF. CDR3 sequence (DNA): TGCGCCAGAATGGACAGGGGGCTTCAGCCCCAGCATTTT.

V and J are TRBV6-5 and TRBJ1-2; D unresolved. The V gene lost 6 bases and the J gene lost 6 bases, with 14 bases spanning the gap. The germline V gene encodes CDR1 MNHEY and CDR2 SVGAGI. This CDR3 has 13 amino acids. CDR3 coding DNA: TGTGCCAGCAGCTTCGGACCCGGAGATGGCTACACCTTC. Its translation is CASSFGPGDGYTF.

The genes are TRBV19 and TRBJ1-1; D ambiguous. The germline V and J ends were trimmed by 7 bases and 1 base, with 16 bases remaining between them. The CDR3 spans 15 residues. Germline V CDR1 and CDR2: LNHDA, SQIVND (reference sequence). The CDR3 spells CASTPETYKNTEAFF. The CDR3 DNA follows: TGTGCCAGTACCCCGGAAACCTACAAGAACACTGAAGCTTTCTTT.

The V gene is TRBV30, the J gene TRBJ2-1; TRBD2 aligns across 9 bases. Germline CDR1 reads GTSNPN; CDR2 reads SVGIG (reference sequence). The ends lost 4 bases at V and 5 bases at J; junction bases unmatched: 3. This CDR3 region has 13 residues. The CDR3 loop is CAWTSGADNEQFF. In DNA, the CDR3 is TGTGCCTGGACTAGCGGGGCGGACAATGAGCAGTTCTTC.

The CDR3 loop is CASSPGRLNSPLHF. As DNA, the CDR3 is TGTGCCAGCAGCCCGGGACGCCTAAATTCACCCCTCCACTTT. J is TRBJ1-6 and V is TRBV5-4, with TRBD1 as a possible D gene (5 bases). V was shortened by 4 bases and J by 7 bases, with 12 bases between the two germline ends. This CDR3 has 14 residues. Germline V gene data show CDR1 as SGHNT and CDR2 as YYREEE (reference sequence).

This clonotype was seen once. The chain couples TRBV27 to TRBJ1-2; D might be TRBD1 (5 bases). This CDR3 region has 16 residues. Trimming stripped 4 bases from V and 1 base from J, with 16 bases between. Germline V lookup: CDR1 MNHEY, CDR2 SMNVEV (reference sequence). CDR3 protein: CASSSFGTANNYGYTF. In nucleotides, the CDR3 is TGTGCCAGCAGTTCATTTGGGACGGCGAATAACTATGGCTACACCTTC.

A few counts support this clonotype. For the CDR3, the DNA is TGTGCCAGCAGTAACCGGGACTCCCTCTCCTACGAGCAGTACTTC. It is translated as CASSNRDSLSYEQYF. V and J are TRBV6-5 and TRBJ2-7, with TRBD2 as a possible D gene (6 bases). V was pared by 5 bases and J by 0 bases, with 14 bases between. The CDR3 is made up of 15 amino acids. CDR1 is MNHEY and CDR2 is SVGAGI in the germline V gene.

The V call is TRBV6-5, the J call TRBJ2-7; TRBD2 matches 7 bases. With 8 bases clipped from V and 5 bases from J, the junction kept 9 bases outside the gene matches. Looked up from germline, CDR1 is MNHEY and CDR2 is SVGAGI. The CDR3 has 13 amino acids. The CDR3 DNA follows: TGTGCCAGCTGTGGGGCGGGAGTCAACGAGCAGTACTTC. This sequence encodes CASCGAGVNEQYF.

This chain joins TRBV6-7 and TRBJ1-4; 7 bases map to TRBD1. TRBV6-7 is an open reading frame whose function is uncertain. The V gene end was trimmed by 4 bases and the J gene end by 7 bases; junction bases not matched to a gene: 6. CDR3 length: 14 residues. CDR3 DNA: TGTGCCAGCAGTTTAACAGGGGCGGGTGAAAAACTGTTTTTT. Protein sequence: CASSLTGAGEKLFF.

This clonotype was seen only a few times. The rearrangement links TRBV7-2 to TRBJ2-7; D is uncertain. V was pared by 0 bases and J by 8 bases, with 11 bases between. The CDR3 is made up of 13 amino acids. Germline CDR1 reads SGHTA; CDR2 reads FQGNSA. CDR3 DNA sequence: TGTGCCAGCAGCTTAGCTTTACCCGGCCAGCAGTACTTC. This codes for CASSLALPGQQYF.

The gene calls are TRBV20-1 and TRBJ2-5; TRBD1 aligns across 10 bases. The length of the CDR3 is 15 residues. Germline CDR1 and CDR2: DFQATT and SNEGSKA (reference sequence). V gave up 3 bases and J gave up 5 bases; unmatched junction bases: 9. This CDR3 reads CSARAWDRGEETQYF. For the CDR3, the DNA is TGCAGTGCTAGGGCCTGGGACAGGGGCGAGGAGACCCAGTACTTC.

The chain recombines TRBV27 with TRBJ1-1, with a tentative D call TRBD1 (5 bases). Trimming took 4 bases from V and 4 from J, leaving 10 bases between them. From germline, CDR1 is MNHEY and CDR2 SMNVEV (reference sequence). This CDR3 comprises 13 residues. CDR3 in DNA: TGTGCCAGCAGTTGGGCAGGGCCCACTGAAGCTTTCTTT. Encoded protein: CASSWAGPTEAFF.

The V and J genes are TRBV19 and TRBJ1-1; TRBD1 matches 8 bases. V lost 6 bases and J lost 2; bases outside the gene matches: 5. The V gene's germline CDR1 is LNHDA and CDR2 SQIVND (reference sequence). The CDR3 consists of 14 residues. CDR3 nucleotides: TGTGCCAGTAGAAAGACAGGGGTAAACACTGAAGCTTTCTTT. Encoded protein: CASRKTGVNTEAFF.

The J gene is TRBJ1-5, the V gene TRBV7-6; no definite D call. V lost 5 bases and J lost 5, with 10 bases in between. The CDR3 covers 13 residues. Looked up from germline, CDR1 is SGHVS and CDR2 is FNYEAQ. CDR3 coding DNA: TGTGCCAGCAGCCAATCCAGGTATCAGCCCCAGCATTTT. This gives the protein CASSQSRYQPQHF. The full variable domain, with the rest looked up from reference TRBV7-6 and TRBJ1-5, is GAGVSQSPRYKVTKRGQDVALRCDPISGHVSLYWYRQALGQGPEFLTYFNYEAQQDKSGLPNDRFSAERPEGSISTLTIQRTEQRDSAMYRCASSQSRYQPQHFGDGTRLSIL.

The V call is TRBV12-3 or TRBV12-4, the J call TRBJ2-1; no clear D. V lost 6 bases and J 5 bases, leaving 11 bases between the germline ends. There are 13 residues in the CDR3. This chain's CDR3 is CASSPVDNNEQFF. The CDR3 DNA reads TGTGCCAGCAGCCCTGTCGATAACAATGAGCAGTTCTTC.

V gene TRBV7-9 combines with J gene TRBJ2-3; maybe TRBD1 (6 bases). The CDR3 runs 16 residues. V lost 3 bases and J 2 bases, leaving 15 bases between the germline ends. From germline, CDR1 is SEHNR and CDR2 FQNEAQ (reference sequence). CDR3 in DNA: TGTGCCAGCAGCTTTCTAGGGACATCCCACACAGATACGCAGTATTTT. Its protein product is CASSFLGTSHTDTQYF.

This chain links TRBV19 with TRBJ2-2; D is unclear. The germline V gene encodes CDR1 LNHDA and CDR2 SQIVND (reference sequence). This CDR3 is 12 amino acids long. Here the CDR3 reads CGTSPYTGELFF. CDR3 bases: TGTGGGACCTCGCCTTACACCGGGGAGCTGTTTTTT.

The gene calls are TRBV2 and TRBJ1-5, with 7 bases matching TRBD1. Trimming cost V 4 bases and J 5 bases; bases outside gene matches: 8. The germline V gene encodes CDR1 SNHLY and CDR2 FYNNEI. This CDR3 contains 15 residues. The CDR3 bases are TGTGCCAGCAGTGTAACAGGGGAGACCCATCAGCCCCAGCATTTT. Its translation: CASSVTGETHQPQHF.